These 24 T cell receptor beta chains originate from one sample sequenced in a study of blood T cell repertoires in COVID-19. Measured with immunoSEQ multiplex PCR; TCRdb has only the in-frame clones, and not every one. In the table there are about 190,000 clones, 65% to 80% of which are singletons. Sequenced: PBMCs or T cells enriched from blood (not recorded which). The source is a woman in her fifties or sixties with acute COVID-19.

The CDR3 nucleotides are TGTGCCAGCAGCCAAGATTTGTTCGGTGGCTACACCTTC. Residues: CASSQDLFGGYTF. The chain is built from TRBV14 and TRBJ1-2; no definite D call. Germline CDR1 and CDR2: SGHDN and FVKESK. The CDR3 totals 13 residues. Trimming pared 0 bases from V and 7 bases from J, leaving 9 bases between.

This clone was found a few times. This sequence joins TRBV7-2 and TRBJ1-6; D ambiguous. The CDR3 sequence is 15 residues long. The germline gives CDR1 SGHTA, CDR2 FQGNSA. Trimming shortened V by 6 bases and J by 0 bases, and 9 bases separated the two germline ends. CDR3: CASRLGSSYNSPLHF. The DNA for the CDR3 is TGTGCCAGCAGGCTTGGGAGCTCCTATAATTCACCCCTCCACTTT.

This chain uses TRBV6-4 with TRBJ1-1, with a weak D call TRBD1 (6 bases). CDR1 and CDR2 (germline): MRHNA, SNTAGT. CDR3 length: 15 amino acids. Between the trimmed V and J ends, which lost 0 bases and 2 bases, there was a span of 10 bases. The CDR3 is CASSDSGDNNTEAFF. The CDR3 region has the DNA TGTGCCAGCAGTGACTCAGGGGACAACAACACTGAAGCTTTCTTT.

This clone was recorded a few times. Other DNA sequences in this sample translate to the same CDR3. J is TRBJ2-5 and V is TRBV29-1; 9 bases are shared with TRBD1. CDR3 length: 13 residues. The germline V gene encodes CDR1 SQVTM and CDR2 ANQGSEA. Trimming removed 7 bases from V and 5 bases from J; junction bases left unmatched: 8. In DNA form, the CDR3 reads TGCAGCGCCGTAGGACAGGGGAGGGAGACCCAGTACTTC. This sequence encodes CSAVGQGRETQYF.

The rearrangement links TRBV3-1 (or the pseudogene TRBV3-2) to TRBJ2-2; TRBD1 is a possible D gene (6 bases). Trimming removed 3 bases at V and 7 bases at J, with 12 bases between. Germline V gene data show CDR1 as LGHDT and CDR2 as YNNKEL (reference sequence). The CDR3 is 14 amino acids. Written as DNA, the CDR3 is TGTGCCAGCAGCCAGGGTCGAGGGGGCGGGGAGCTGTTTTTT. Its translation is CASSQGRGGGELFF.

CDR3 protein: CASSLVQGAGKLFF. CDR3 coding DNA: TGTGCCAGCAGCTTAGTCCAGGGGGCAGGAAAACTGTTTTTT. V gene TRBV7-8 combines with J gene TRBJ1-4, with 8 bases aligning to TRBD1. This CDR3 has 14 amino acids. The junction had 5 bases not matched to a gene; V was cut back by 1 base and J by 10 bases. Germline loops: CDR1 SGHVS, CDR2 FQNEAQ. The full variable domain, completed using reference TRBV7-8 and TRBJ1-4, is GAGVSQSPRYKVAKRGQDVALRCDPISGHVSLFWYQQALGQGPEFLTYFQNEAQLDKSGLPSDRFFAERPEGSVSTLKIQRTQQEDSAVYLCASSLVQGAGKLFFGSGTQLSVL.

The DNA of the CDR3 is TGTGCCAGCAGCTTAGGACAGGGGGAGGTGGGCTATGGCTACACCTTC. Protein: CASSLGQGEVGYGYTF. The V gene is TRBV11-2, the J gene TRBJ1-2; 9 positions match TRBD1. CDR1 is SGHAT and CDR2 is FQNNGV in the germline V gene. The CDR3 has 16 amino acids. J lost 4 bases, V lost 1 base, and 7 bases had no gene match.

This clone was picked up one time. This sequence joins TRBV4-3 and TRBJ2-7; TRBD1 aligns across 10 bases. V dropped 1 base and J dropped 4; count of bases not matched to a gene: 10. The CDR3 has 17 residues. Looked up from germline, CDR1 is LGHNA and CDR2 is YSLEER. CDR3 region: CASSQGFWPGQGYEQYV. The CDR3 region has the DNA TGCGCCAGCAGCCAAGGGTTCTGGCCGGGACAGGGGTACGAGCAGTACGTC.

The V gene is TRBV7-6, the J gene TRBJ1-1; D is possibly TRBD1 (6 bases). From germline, CDR1 is SGHVS and CDR2 FNYEAQ. The CDR3 loop spans 15 amino acids. Trimming stripped 1 base from V and 1 base from J, with 10 bases between. CDR3 bases: TGTGCCAGCAGCTTAGATCCAGGGGAGAACACTGAAGCTTTCTTT. Translating gives CASSLDPGENTEAFF. Variable domain in full (rest from reference TRBV7-6 and TRBJ1-1): GAGVSQSPRYKVTKRGQDVALRCDPISGHVSLYWYRQALGQGPEFLTYFNYEAQQDKSGLPNDRFSAERPEGSISTLTIQRTEQRDSAMYRCASSLDPGENTEAFFGQGTRLTVV.

The J gene is TRBJ2-3, the V gene TRBV28; 7 bases agree with TRBD2. CDR3 size: 14 residues. The V gene's germline CDR1 is MDHEN and CDR2 SYDVKM. J was trimmed by 0 bases and V by 5 bases; bases with no gene match: 2. Here the CDR3 DNA reads TGTGCCAGCAGTCGCGGGGGAAGCACAGATACGCAGTATTTT. It yields the protein CASSRGGSTDTQYF.

The V and J genes are TRBV6-5 and TRBJ2-6; D call uncertain. V lost 4 bases to trimming and J lost 0 bases, with 4 bases between them. CDR3 length equals 14 residues. Germline V gives CDR1 MNHEY, CDR2 SVGAGI. The CDR3 region is CASSLRSGANVLTF. CDR3 nucleotides: TGTGCCAGCAGTTTGCGCTCTGGGGCCAACGTCCTGACTTTC.

The chain combines TRBV5-1 with TRBJ2-1; TRBD2 agrees at 8 bases. The J segment lost 6 bases and the V segment lost 2 bases, leaving 7 bases of the junction unmatched. The CDR3 extends over 15 amino acids. Germline CDR1 SGHRS, CDR2 YFSETQ. This CDR3 is CASSFTGGAFNEQFF. The DNA of the CDR3 is TGCGCCAGCAGCTTTACCGGGGGGGCCTTCAATGAGCAGTTCTTC. Full variable domain (rest looked up from reference TRBV5-1 and TRBJ2-1): KAGVTQTPRYLIKTRGQQVTLSCSPISGHRSVSWYQQTPGQGLQFLFEYFSETQRNKGNFPGRFSGRQFSNSRSEMNVSTLELGDSALYLCASSFTGGAFNEQFFGPGTRLTVL.

This clone turned up a few times. The rearrangement links TRBV5-1 to TRBJ2-1, with 11 bases fitting TRBD2. The J segment lost 3 bases and the V segment lost 7 bases, leaving 12 bases of the junction unmatched. This CDR3 has 17 amino acids. From germline, CDR1 is SGHRS and CDR2 YFSETQ. The chain's CDR3 is CASRTTSGTSGYNEQFF. CDR3 DNA: TGCGCCAGCCGCACGACCTCCGGGACTAGCGGCTACAATGAGCAGTTCTTC.

The chain links TRBV6-5 to TRBJ2-3; 10 bases agree with TRBD1. Germline V lookup: CDR1 MNHEY, CDR2 SVGAGI. The CDR3 contains 15 residues. V was pared by 1 base and J by 5 bases, with 3 bases of the junction left unmatched. CDR3 DNA: TGTGCCAGCAGTTACTTTGGACAGGGGGGAGATACGCAGTATTTT. Translating it yields CASSYFGQGGDTQYF.

The chain has TRBV6-4 and TRBJ2-2, with TRBD2 matching 8 bases. Trimming at V came to 3 bases and at J to 6 bases, leaving 9 bases not matched to a gene. CDR1 and CDR2 (germline): MRHNA, SNTAGT. CDR3 size: 16 residues. The CDR3 is CASSENGGGAPGELFF. As DNA, the CDR3 is TGTGCCAGCAGTGAAAACGGGGGGGGCGCCCCCGGGGAGCTGTTTTTT.

The chain carries TRBV7-6 and TRBJ1-1; TRBD1 is a possible D gene (6 bases). The CDR3 contains 15 residues. Germline V gene data show CDR1 as SGHVS and CDR2 as FNYEAQ. Trimming cost V 5 bases and J 2 bases, with 15 bases left between them. In DNA form, the CDR3 reads TGTGCCAGCAGCCCGAAGGGGGGGGGTAACACTGAAGCTTTCTTT. It translates to CASSPKGGGNTEAFF.

V is TRBV13 and J is TRBJ1-2; TRBD1 matches 8 bases. Germline V lookup: CDR1 PRHDT, CDR2 FYEKMQ (reference sequence). V gave up 1 base and J gave up 5 bases; unmatched junction bases: 6. The CDR3 spans 15 residues. CDR3 in DNA: TGTGCCAGCAGCTTAGACGAGACAGGGGCTTATGGCTACACCTTC. Translating it yields CASSLDETGAYGYTF.

This chain links TRBV6-5 with TRBJ1-6, with 7 nucleotides matching TRBD1. Trimming at V came to 6 bases and at J to 7 bases, leaving 6 bases not matched to a gene. Germline values: CDR1 MNHEY, CDR2 SVGAGI. The CDR3 sequence is 14 residues long. CDR3 sequence: CASRPQGINSPLHF. The CDR3 region has the DNA TGTGCCAGCAGGCCACAGGGGATCAATTCACCCCTCCACTTT.

The rearrangement uses TRBV5-1 and TRBJ2-1; TRBD2 matches at 13 bases. With 7 bases clipped from V and 4 bases from J, the junction kept 8 bases outside the gene matches. The CDR3 loop spans 16 amino acids. Per the germline V gene, CDR1 is SGHRS and CDR2 is YFSETQ. The CDR3 reads CASAGLAGVGYNEQFF. The CDR3 region has the DNA TGCGCCAGCGCCGGACTAGCGGGGGTCGGTTACAATGAGCAGTTCTTC.

The rearrangement links TRBV10-3 to TRBJ1-5; perhaps TRBD1 as D (5 bases). The CDR3 loop spans 17 amino acids. From germline, CDR1 is ENHRY and CDR2 SYGVKD. Trimming removed 0 bases at V and 2 bases at J, with 14 bases between. The CDR3 here is CAISESNRAGGNQPQHF. The CDR3 coding sequence is TGTGCCATCAGTGAGTCGAACCGGGCGGGGGGCAATCAGCCCCAGCATTTT.

The chain links TRBV7-2 to TRBJ1-2, with TRBD1 as a possible D gene (5 bases). CDR3 length: 15 residues. Germline V gives CDR1 SGHTA, CDR2 FQGNSA. The V and J ends lost 1 base and 4 bases respectively, with 13 bases between them. The CDR3 DNA reads TGTGCCAGCAGCTTAGGGCCCTCAAGGGGCTATGGCTACACCTTC. It is translated as CASSLGPSRGYGYTF. Combining the CDR3 with reference TRBV7-2 and TRBJ1-2 gives the whole variable domain GAGVSQSPSNKVTEKGKDVELRCDPISGHTALYWYRQSLGQGLEFLIYFQGNSAPDKSGLPSDRFSAERTGGSVSTLTIQRTQQEDSAVYLCASSLGPSRGYGYTFGSGTRLTVV.

The chain employs TRBV7-9 and TRBJ2-1; 7 bases map to TRBD1. CDR3 length equals 15 residues. The V gene end was trimmed by 7 bases and the J gene end by 4 bases; junction bases not matched to a gene: 10. CDR1 is SEHNR and CDR2 is FQNEAQ in the germline V gene (reference sequence). This chain's CDR3 is CASTRDRVGYNEQFF. In DNA form, the CDR3 reads TGTGCCAGCACTCGAGACAGGGTTGGTTACAATGAGCAGTTCTTC.

The chain combines TRBV30 with TRBJ1-2; a possible D gene is TRBD1 (6 bases). From germline, CDR1 is GTSNPN and CDR2 SVGIG (reference sequence). Trimming pared 2 bases from V and 0 bases from J, leaving 10 bases between. The CDR3 covers 14 residues. The CDR3 sequence: CAWSPGTSNYGYTF. DNA of the CDR3: TGTGCCTGGAGTCCCGGGACATCTAACTATGGCTACACCTTC.

This chain uses TRBV19 with TRBJ2-4; 9 bases map to TRBD1. J was trimmed by 1 base and V by 3 bases; bases with no gene match: 4. The CDR3 length is 16 residues. Germline-derived CDR1 and CDR2 are LNHDA and SQIVND (reference sequence). The CDR3 loop reads CASSIGTGIAKNIQYF. In DNA, the CDR3 is TGTGCCAGTAGTATCGGGACAGGGATTGCCAAAAACATTCAGTACTTC.